This TCR beta chain stems from a study of T cells in Graves' hyperthyroidism and ophthalmopathy. Study outcomes and limitations: Most clonotypes expanded in the thyroid (above 0.001) were also present in blood.

The CDR3 has 15 amino acids. Trimming shortened V by 6 bases and J by 2 bases, and 14 bases separated the two germline ends. From germline, CDR1 is MNHNS and CDR2 SASEGT. This clonotype came up many times. Its target is unknown. Amplified TCR beta CDR3 regions came from RNA transcripts. First-round RT-PCR of the TCR CDR3 relied on the HTBI primer set. From the multiplex PCR reads, TCRdb called clonotypes with MiXCR, one entry per CDR3 protein. The sample yields about 400,000 distinct CDR3 sequences, roughly 13% seen once. The sequenced material came from blood. The clonotype was recovered from a man in his forties or fifties with Graves' ophthalmopathy. The chain joins TRBV6-1 to TRBJ1-5; tentative D call: TRBD1 (6 bases). The CDR3 sequence is CASRSVDSGNQPQHF. As DNA, the CDR3 is TGTGCCAGCAGATCTGTGGACAGCGGCAATCAGCCCCAGCATTTT.